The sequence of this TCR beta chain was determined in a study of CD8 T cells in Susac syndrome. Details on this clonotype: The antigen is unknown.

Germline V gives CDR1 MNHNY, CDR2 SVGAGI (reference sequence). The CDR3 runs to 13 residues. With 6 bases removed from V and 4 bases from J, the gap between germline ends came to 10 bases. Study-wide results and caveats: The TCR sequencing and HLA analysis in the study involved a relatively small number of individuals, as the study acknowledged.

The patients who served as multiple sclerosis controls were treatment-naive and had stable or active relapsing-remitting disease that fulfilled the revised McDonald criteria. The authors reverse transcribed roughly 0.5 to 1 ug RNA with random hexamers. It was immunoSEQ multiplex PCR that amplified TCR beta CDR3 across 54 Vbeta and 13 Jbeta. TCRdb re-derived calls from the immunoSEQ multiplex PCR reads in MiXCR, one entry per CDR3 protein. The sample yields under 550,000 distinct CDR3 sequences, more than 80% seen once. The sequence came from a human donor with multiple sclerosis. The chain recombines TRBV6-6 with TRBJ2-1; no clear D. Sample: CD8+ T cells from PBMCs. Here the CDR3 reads CASSITQYNEQFF. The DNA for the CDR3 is TGTGCCAGCAGCATAACTCAGTACAATGAGCAGTTCTTC.